This is a list of T cell receptor beta chains from one sample in a study of blood T cell repertoires in COVID-19. Profiled with immunoSEQ multiplex PCR; TCRdb holds only in-frame clones, not every one. Of around 310,000 clones listed, 88% are singletons. Material for sequencing was peripheral blood. The receptor source for this set is a woman aged 45-65 years with active or convalescent COVID-19. The CDR3 runs from the conserved cysteine through the conserved F or W. The D gene is left open where the match is weak. Not all rows give a size; the values are once, few, many and, for expanded clones, a class.

v_gene	d_gene	j_gene	abundance	CDR3nt	CDR3aa
TRBV18	TRBD1	TRBJ2-2	-	TGTGCCAGCTCACCGGTAATTCGACAGGGGACGAGCACCGGGGAGCTGTTTTTT	CASSPVIRQGTSTGELFF
TRBV19	-	TRBJ2-7	-	TGTGCCAGTAGTATTACCCGCGGGACAAGGGGGCCTTCCTACGAGCAGTACTTC	CASSITRGTRGPSYEQYF
TRBV7-9	TRBD1	TRBJ1-1	-	TGTGCCAGCAGCCCTAGCCGCAGGGGGCACACTGAAGCTTTCTTT	CASSPSRRGHTEAFF
TRBV27	-	TRBJ1-5	-	TGTGCCAGCAGTTTAATGGGGGCCTTCGGCAATCAGCCCCAGCATTTT	CASSLMGAFGNQPQHF
TRBV28	-	TRBJ1-1	-	TGTGCCAGCAGTTTTCACCCGGGTATGAACACTGAAGCTTTCTTT	CASSFHPGMNTEAFF
TRBV7-9	-	TRBJ2-1	-	TGTGCCGCGGGTCCGACCGTCAATGAGCAGTTCTTC	CAAGPTVNEQFF
TRBV28	TRBD2	TRBJ2-7	-	TGTGCCAGCAGTTTATGGGAGACTAGCGGAAACGAGCAGTACTTC	CASSLWETSGNEQYF
TRBV7-6	-	TRBJ2-1	-	TGTGCCAGCAGCCTAATGGGCGATGAGCAGTTCTTC	CASSLMGDEQFF
TRBV7-8	TRBD1	TRBJ1-1	-	TGTGCCAGCAGCTTAGAACAGGGGGCACTTGAAGCTTTCTTT	CASSLEQGALEAFF
TRBV6-5	-	TRBJ2-1	-	TGTGCCAGCAGTTACTCGGGCGGGGCCTCCTACAATGAGCAGTTCTTC	CASSYSGGASYNEQFF
TRBV28	TRBD2	TRBJ2-3	-	TGTGCCAGCAGTTTGGGGATCCTAGCGGGAGAGACAGATACGCAGTATTTT	CASSLGILAGETDTQYF
TRBV15	-	TRBJ2-3	-	TGTGCCACCAGCAGAGGGCCGGATACGCAGTATTTT	CATSRGPDTQYF
TRBV6-4	TRBD2	TRBJ2-7	once	TGTGCCAGCAGCCCGAGGACTAGCGATACCTACGAGCAGTACTTC	CASSPRTSDTYEQYF
TRBV18	-	TRBJ2-3	-	TGTGCCACAACCCGGAATTCGGGCACCAAAGGGGGGTATTTT	CATTRNSGTKGGYF
TRBV2	TRBD1	TRBJ1-1	-	TGTGCCAGCAGTGTGCGGACAGGGGGGTTTCGGGTGAACACTGAAGCTTTCTTT	CASSVRTGGFRVNTEAFF
TRBV7-2	-	TRBJ2-3	-	TGTGCCAGCAGCTTAGGTCCCCGTGGGGCAACAGATACGCAGTATTTT	CASSLGPRGATDTQYF
TRBV6-5	-	TRBJ2-1	-	TGTGCCAGCACCTTAGACAGGGGAGGGGTTAATGAGCAGTTCTTC	CASTLDRGGVNEQFF
TRBV10-3	-	TRBJ1-1	-	TGTGCCATCAGAGCTCCGGACAGAGCGAACACTGAAGCTTTCTTT	CAIRAPDRANTEAFF
TRBV25-1	-	TRBJ1-1	few	TGTGCCAGCAGTGTTCCCGGTAGGGGGACTGAAGCTTTCTTT	CASSVPGRGTEAFF
TRBV5-1	TRBD1	TRBJ2-2	few	TGCGCCAGCAGCTTGGAGGACAGGGTAGGCACCGGGGAGCTGTTTTTT	CASSLEDRVGTGELFF
TRBV11-2	TRBD1	TRBJ2-4	-	TGTGCCAGCAGCTTAGAGAAGGGGGCGCTTGCCAAAAACATTCAGTACTTC	CASSLEKGALAKNIQYF
TRBV5-1	-	TRBJ2-1	-	TGCGCCAGCAGCTTGGGTATTAGCGGTTCCAGCTCCTACAATGAGCAGTTCTTC	CASSLGISGSSSYNEQFF
TRBV9	-	TRBJ2-2	-	TGTGCCAGCAGCGTAGAAGGGAGCTATTCCGGGGAGCTGTTTTTT	CASSVEGSYSGELFF
TRBV19	-	TRBJ1-2	-	TGTGCCAGTAGCCCAGAGGAGGGCAGCCGTGGCTACACCTTC	CASSPEEGSRGYTF
TRBV27	-	TRBJ1-5	-	TGTGCCAGCAGTTTATTGGCAGGAAGCAATCAGCCCCAGCATTTT	CASSLLAGSNQPQHF
TRBV5-4	-	TRBJ1-1	-	TGTGCCAGCAGCCGTAACCGGGACACCGACACTGAAGCTTTCTTT	CASSRNRDTDTEAFF
TRBV18	-	TRBJ1-2	-	TGTGCCAGCTCACAACAGGACAACTATGGCTACACCTTC	CASSQQDNYGYTF
TRBV30	-	TRBJ2-6	-	TGTGCCTGGGAAAACAGTTATGGGGCCAACGTCCTGACTTTC	CAWENSYGANVLTF
TRBV27	TRBD2	TRBJ2-7	-	TGTGCCAGCAGTAAGACTAGCGGGGGGCAGGAGTACTTC	CASSKTSGGQEYF
TRBV18	TRBD2	TRBJ2-3	-	TGTGCCAGCTCTACTCTCGGGACTATAAACACAGATACGCAGTATTTT	CASSTLGTINTDTQYF
TRBV27	TRBD1	TRBJ2-7	once	TGTGCCAGCAGTTTCGACAGGGGGCCCTACGAGCAGTACTTC	CASSFDRGPYEQYF
TRBV7-9	TRBD1	TRBJ2-5	-	TGTGCCAGCAGCCCACCTGGGACGGGACAGGGGGAGACCCAGTACTTC	CASSPPGTGQGETQYF
TRBV3-1/TRBV3-2	-	TRBJ2-1	-	TGTGCCAGCAGCTATTCAGGGGCCTCCTACAATGAGCAGTTCTTC	CASSYSGASYNEQFF
TRBV30	-	TRBJ1-3	once	TGTGCCTGGAGTGTACTGTCGGGGTCTGGAAACACCATATATTTT	CAWSVLSGSGNTIYF
TRBV18	-	TRBJ1-3	-	TGTGCCAGCTCACCGCCCTACTCTGGAAACACCATATATTTT	CASSPPYSGNTIYF
TRBV7-8	-	TRBJ2-7	-	TGTGCCAGCAGCTTAGCGGCAGGGTCCTCCTACGAGCAGTACTTC	CASSLAAGSSYEQYF
TRBV9	TRBD1	TRBJ1-1	-	TGTGCCAGCAGCTGGGCAGGGACAGGGGACACTGAAGCTTTCTTT	CASSWAGTGDTEAFF
TRBV18	-	TRBJ1-3	-	TGTGCCAGCTCACCAATCCAGGGTGACGGAAACACCATATATTTT	CASSPIQGDGNTIYF
TRBV9	-	TRBJ2-7	-	TGTGCCAGCAGCCGTAGTTACGGGAGCGCCTACGAGCAGTACTTC	CASSRSYGSAYEQYF
TRBV28	TRBD2	TRBJ2-2	-	TGTGCCAGCAGTTCTCTGTGGACTAGCGGCAACACCGGGGAGCTGTTTTTT	CASSSLWTSGNTGELFF
TRBV6-1	-	TRBJ1-1	-	TGTGCCAGCAGTGAAGGGCGGGGGAGTGCTTTCTTT	CASSEGRGSAFF